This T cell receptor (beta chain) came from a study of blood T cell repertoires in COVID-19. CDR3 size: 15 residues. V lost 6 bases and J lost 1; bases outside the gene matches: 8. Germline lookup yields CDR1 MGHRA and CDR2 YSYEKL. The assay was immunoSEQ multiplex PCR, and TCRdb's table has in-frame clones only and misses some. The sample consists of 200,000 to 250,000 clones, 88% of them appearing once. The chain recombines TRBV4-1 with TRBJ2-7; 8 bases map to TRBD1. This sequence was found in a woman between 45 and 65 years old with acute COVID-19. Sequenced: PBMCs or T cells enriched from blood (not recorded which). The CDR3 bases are TGCGCCAGCAGGGAAGGACAGGGCCTTTCCTACGAGCAGTACTTC. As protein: CASREGQGLSYEQYF.